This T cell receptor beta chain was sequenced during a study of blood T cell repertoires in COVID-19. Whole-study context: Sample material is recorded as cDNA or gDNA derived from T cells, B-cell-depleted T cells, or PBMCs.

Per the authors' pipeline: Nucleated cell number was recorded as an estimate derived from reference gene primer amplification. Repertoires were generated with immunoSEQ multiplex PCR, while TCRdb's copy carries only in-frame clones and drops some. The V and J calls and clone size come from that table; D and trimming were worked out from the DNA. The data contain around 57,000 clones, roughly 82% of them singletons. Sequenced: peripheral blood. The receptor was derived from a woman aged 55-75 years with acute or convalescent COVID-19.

CDR3 region: CASSIGDNNQPQHF. CDR3 in DNA: TGTGCCAGTAGTATAGGGGACAACAATCAGCCCCAGCATTTT. The chain combines TRBV19 with TRBJ1-5, with TRBD1 as a possible D gene (6 bases). The CDR3 totals 14 residues. Germline CDR1 LNHDA, CDR2 SQIVND (reference sequence). The ends were cut back, 1 base at V and 3 bases at J, with 7 bases in the middle.